Sequencing of this T cell receptor (beta chain) was carried out in a study of T-cell memory formation after mild COVID-19. Study-level points and caveats: Nothing confirmed that second-wave clones peaking on day 37 were specific for SARS-CoV-2. Contracting clones from day 15 to 85 showed balanced CD4/CD8; later expanders favored CD4+. CD8+ contracting clones occupied EMRA, while CD4+ ones occupied mainly CM and EM.

This clonotype was detected a few times. Its specificity is unknown. TCRdb reanalysed the 5' RACE reads using MiXCR and keeps one entry per CDR3 protein. Found here are almost 550,000 distinct CDR3 sequences, roughly 20% of them singletons; the top ten hold around 13%. CDR1 and CDR2 (germline): SGHVS, FQNEAQ. This CDR3 has 17 amino acids. J lost 3 bases, V lost 5 bases, and 14 bases had no gene match. V is TRBV7-8 and J is TRBJ2-5; 8 bases align to TRBD1. Sequencing was carried out using PBMCs or a T cell subset sorted from them (not recorded which). This receptor was identified in an adult woman who had mild COVID-19 (a few samples of this study predate the infection). Cell type and time point are not known. CDR3 nucleotide sequence: TGTGCCAGCAGCCAGAGCGTAGCGACAGGGGAAAAAGAGACCCAGTACTTC. Translating gives CASSQSVATGEKETQYF.